The clone carrying this T cell receptor beta chain has only a few counts. Its target is not known. The CDR3 is 15 residues long. V was cut by 0 bases and J by 6 bases, with 12 bases left in between. CDR1 and CDR2 from the germline V gene are MGHRA and YSYEKL. Each TCR beta cDNA library carried unique molecular identifiers. Once about 0.9 to 11 million T cells were used, about 510,000 cDNA molecules resulted. TCRdb redid the calling of the PCR reads with MiXCR, one entry per CDR3 protein. The data contain over 300,000 distinct CDR3 sequences, about a third of them singletons. This record belongs to a study of post-analysis software for immune sequencing data. Whole-study results and caveats: Samples prepared in the same batch strongly co-clustered by F measure. Among five TRBV segments more frequent in patients than controls were TRBV5-6, TRBV5-1 and TRBV20-1.

This chain connects TRBV4-1 to TRBJ2-1, with D possibly TRBD2 on 5 matching bases. The receptor was derived from a girl between 10 and 17 years old with multiple sclerosis. Sequencing input: blood. CDR3 DNA sequence: TGCGCCAGCAGCCAAGAAAGCGGCTTATCCAATGAGCAGTTCTTC. Residues: CASSQESGLSNEQFF.